The clone carrying this T cell receptor beta chain was counted between two and nine times. Its target is not known. This sample is part of a study of T cell repertoires in cytomegalovirus infection. The wider study: Public TCR beta signatures were indicative of both CMV infection and a matching HLA type. Study-wide points: In two of eight donors, the top clonotype was HLA-C-restricted CMV-specific. Cumulative public TCR beta family frequency identified CMV carriers with the relevant HLA.

Each CDR3 protein gets one entry after TCRdb re-called the reads with MiXCR. The table shows approximately 630,000 distinct CDR3 sequences, with 24% occurring only once. The specimen was CD8+ T cells from PBMCs. The clonotype originates from a human donor in good health (CMV status not recorded). Some clones in this sample may be carry-over from other donors' samples.

The CDR3 sequence is CASSLAAGINQPQHF. CDR3 sequence (DNA): TGTGCCAGCAGCTTAGCGGCGGGAATCAATCAGCCCCAGCATTTT. The V call is TRBV7-6, the J call TRBJ1-5, with D uncertain. Germline V gives CDR1 SGHVS, CDR2 FNYEAQ. CDR3 length: 15 residues. The germline V and J ends were trimmed by 0 bases and 3 bases, with 9 bases remaining between them. The full variable domain, with the rest looked up from reference TRBV7-6 and TRBJ1-5, is GAGVSQSPRYKVTKRGQDVALRCDPISGHVSLYWYRQALGQGPEFLTYFNYEAQQDKSGLPNDRFSAERPEGSISTLTIQRTEQRDSAMYRCASSLAAGINQPQHFGDGTRLSIL.